The 26 T cell receptor beta chains reported below all come from one sample, sequenced in a study of CD8+ T cells in alopecia areata. Following extraction, RNA underwent reverse transcription to cDNA, which served as the sequencing template. The table came from immunoSEQ multiplex PCR; TCRdb's copy has only in-frame clones and leaves some out. This table holds about 97,000 clones, around 38% found once. Sequencing input: CD4+ T cells sorted from blood. These receptors all come from a human donor with alopecia areata.

The table lists this clone with many counts. The chain has TRBV5-4 and TRBJ2-5, with D possibly matching TRBD2 (5 bases). The V end was cut by 0 bases, the J end by 0 bases, with 9 bases between. The length of the CDR3 is 15 residues. The germline CDR1 and CDR2 sequences are SGHNT and YYREEE (reference sequence). CDR3 residues: CASSLAGVYQETQYF. CDR3 in DNA: TGTGCCAGCAGCTTGGCCGGGGTTTACCAAGAGACCCAGTACTTC.

This clone was found a few times. The V call is TRBV28, the J call TRBJ2-3; D could derive from TRBD1 or TRBD2 (6 bases each). The germline CDR1 and CDR2 sequences are MDHEN and SYDVKM. V dropped 4 bases and J dropped 5 bases, with 13 bases sitting between them. This CDR3 region has 14 residues. CDR3 in DNA: TGTGCCAGCAGTTCGGGGGCCTTGGGAGATACGCAGTATTTT. This gives the protein CASSSGALGDTQYF.

The chain links TRBV29-1 to TRBJ2-7; a possible D gene is TRBD2 (5 bases). CDR1 is SQVTM, CDR2 ANQGSEA, per germline. Deletions cut 0 bases from V and 0 bases from J, with 12 bases between. The CDR3 extends over 15 amino acids. This chain's CDR3 is CSVEDRRSPSYEQYF. The CDR3 DNA reads TGCAGCGTTGAAGATCGGAGGAGTCCCTCCTACGAGCAGTACTTC.

The rearrangement uses TRBV18 and TRBJ2-6, with 7 positions matching TRBD1. The J segment lost 9 bases and the V segment lost 3 bases, leaving 5 bases of the junction unmatched. The CDR3 spans 14 residues. Germline loops: CDR1 KGHSH, CDR2 LQKENI. CDR3 nucleotides: TGTGCCAGCTCACCCCGGAGGACAGGCAACGTCCTGACTTTC. It encodes CASSPRRTGNVLTF.

Only a few counts were recorded for this clone. The chain uses TRBV30 and TRBJ1-6; D is undetermined. The CDR3 has 14 amino acids. CDR1 and CDR2 (germline): GTSNPN, SVGIG (reference sequence). The ends were cut back, 4 bases at V and 0 bases at J, with 7 bases in the middle. The DNA for the CDR3 is TGTGCCTGGATGATGACCTCCTATAATTCACCCCTCCACTTT. Amino acid sequence: CAWMMTSYNSPLHF.

The chain uses TRBV18 and TRBJ2-4; 9 nucleotides line up with TRBD1. V lost 6 bases to trimming and J lost 3 bases; unmatched junction nucleotides: 3. The germline V gene has CDR1 KGHSH and CDR2 LQKENI. The CDR3 length is 14 residues. Here the CDR3 reads CASSPGQGKNIQYF. In DNA form, the CDR3 reads TGTGCCAGCTCCCCGGGACAGGGCAAAAACATTCAGTACTTC.

The chain links TRBV6-5 to TRBJ1-5; 8 bases are shared with TRBD1. The J segment lost 3 bases and the V segment lost 5 bases, leaving 6 bases of the junction unmatched. This CDR3 comprises 15 residues. Germline CDR1 and CDR2: MNHEY and SVGAGI. In DNA, the CDR3 is TGTGCCAGCAGTCCTAGACAGGGGTCCAATCAGCCCCAGCATTTT. Translated, it gives CASSPRQGSNQPQHF.

This clone was observed a few times. Relative to the germline gene, one junction end is altered; a read error may explain this. The chain has TRBV29-1 and TRBJ1-2; the D is unclear. Germline V lookup: CDR1 SQVTM, CDR2 ANQGSEA. The CDR3 length is 13 residues. CDR3 coding DNA: TGCAGCGTGGAAGCGACCGACAACTCCGGCTACACCTTC. It encodes CSVEATDNSGYTF. Full variable domain (outside the CDR3, taken from reference TRBV29-1 and TRBJ1-2): SAVISQKPSRDICQRGTSLTIQCQVDSQVTMMFWYRQQPGQSLTLIATANQGSEATYESGFVIDKFPISRPNLTFSTLTVSNMSPEDSSIYLCSVEATDNSGYTFGSGTRLTVV.

V is TRBV29-1 and J is TRBJ1-1; TRBD1 is a possible D gene (5 bases). The CDR3 has 12 residues. Germline CDR1 and CDR2: SQVTM and ANQGSEA. V dropped 3 bases and J dropped 6 bases, with 11 bases sitting between them. CDR3 sequence: CSVEAGWSEAFF. The CDR3 region has the DNA TGCAGCGTTGAGGCAGGGTGGTCTGAAGCTTTCTTT.

This clone was found once. The rearrangement uses TRBV30 and TRBJ2-7; 7 positions match TRBD1. V trimming: 3 bases; J trimming: 1 base; junction bases outside the gene matches: 9. CDR3 size: 15 residues. Germline lookup yields CDR1 GTSNPN and CDR2 SVGIG (reference sequence). CDR3 sequence reads: CAWSAGTDFSYEQYF. The CDR3 bases are TGTGCCTGGAGCGCCGGGACAGATTTTTCCTACGAGCAGTACTTC.

This clone was counted a few times. The chain combines TRBV7-9 with TRBJ2-2; no clear D gene. CDR1 and CDR2 from the germline V gene are SEHNR and FQNEAQ (reference sequence). Trimming took 7 bases from V and 2 from J, leaving 14 bases between them. This CDR3 spans 15 amino acids. The CDR3 sequence: CASIPYTDNTGELFF. The DNA for the CDR3 is TGTGCCAGCATCCCTTATACGGATAACACCGGGGAGCTGTTTTTT.

The genes are TRBV23-1 and TRBJ1-5; 7 nucleotides align to TRBD1. TRBV23-1 falls under the ORF class, with uncertain function. The CDR3 runs 16 residues. V shed 4 bases and J 2 bases; nucleotides not matched to a gene: 8. CDR3 sequence: CASSPDREIGNQPQHF. CDR3 nucleotides: TGCGCCAGCAGTCCCGACAGGGAAATTGGCAATCAGCCCCAGCATTTT.

The V and J genes are TRBV6-5 and TRBJ2-7, with TRBD2 matching 7 bases. CDR1 is MNHEY, CDR2 SVGAGI, per germline. Trimming at V came to 8 bases and at J to 1 base, leaving 5 bases not matched to a gene. The CDR3 runs 13 residues. For the CDR3, the DNA is TGTGCCAGCGGGGCTAGCGGATCCTACGAGCAGTACTTC. This codes for CASGASGSYEQYF.

In its sample, this clone was seen a few times. The chain couples TRBV7-9 to TRBJ2-7; the D gene is possibly TRBD2 (7 bases). Germline loops: CDR1 SEHNR, CDR2 FQNEAQ (reference sequence). CDR3 length equals 15 residues. V was shortened by 5 bases and J by 3 bases, with 17 bases between the two germline ends. CDR3 sequence: CASSRGGQSGYEQYF. CDR3 DNA sequence: TGTGCCAGCAGCCGCGGGGGACAATCTGGCTACGAGCAGTACTTC.

This chain links TRBV5-1 with TRBJ2-7; D may be TRBD1 (5 bases). The CDR3 consists of 16 residues. Trimming pared 0 bases from V and 7 bases from J, leaving 20 bases between. Germline assignment: CDR1 SGHRS and CDR2 YFSETQ. For the CDR3, the DNA is TGCGCCAGCAGCTTGGGGGCAGCAGGGCGTGGTGGAGAGCAGTACTTC. Residues: CASSLGAAGRGGEQYF. The full variable domain, rest sourced from reference TRBV5-1 and TRBJ2-7, is KAGVTQTPRYLIKTRGQQVTLSCSPISGHRSVSWYQQTPGQGLQFLFEYFSETQRNKGNFPGRFSGRQFSNSRSEMNVSTLELGDSALYLCASSLGAAGRGGEQYFGPGTRLTVT.

This clone was picked up one time. V is TRBV6-5 and J is TRBJ2-7; D gene unclear. The germline CDR1 and CDR2 sequences are MNHEY and SVGAGI. V was trimmed by 6 bases and J by 3 bases, leaving 18 bases between them. This CDR3 spans 15 amino acids. CDR3 DNA: TGTGCCAGCAGACCGACAACGTCCCCCCTCTACGAGCAGTACTTC. This translates into CASRPTTSPLYEQYF.

This clone was observed a handful of times. The same CDR3 arises from other DNA sequences in this sample as well. This sequence joins TRBV29-1 and TRBJ1-1; no reliable D call. CDR3 size: 12 residues. Trimming pared 4 bases from V and 1 base from J, leaving 7 bases between. The germline gives CDR1 SQVTM, CDR2 ANQGSEA. The CDR3 DNA follows: TGCAGCGTTGGTAGAGGGAACACTGAAGCTTTCTTT. Its translation is CSVGRGNTEAFF.

With regard to this clone: The sample holds other DNA sequences that translate to the same CDR3. CDR3 nucleotides: TGCGCCAGCAGCTCGACTAGCGGCACAGATACGCAGTATTTT. Protein product: CASSSTSGTDTQYF. The chain recombines TRBV5-1 with TRBJ2-3; 8 nucleotides match TRBD2. Trimming cost V 3 bases and J 1 base; bases outside gene matches: 1. From germline, CDR1 is SGHRS and CDR2 YFSETQ. This CDR3 is 14 amino acids long.

In this sample, this clone turned up a few times. The V and J genes are TRBV7-2 and TRBJ1-1; tentatively, D is TRBD1 (6 bases). CDR3 size: 14 residues. CDR1 is SGHTA and CDR2 is FQGNSA in the germline V gene. Trimming removed 5 bases from V and 1 base from J, with 11 bases in between. The CDR3 here is CASSPGHQNTEAFF. The CDR3 region has the DNA TGTGCCAGCAGCCCGGGACACCAGAACACTGAAGCTTTCTTT.

This clone was found a few times. The V gene is TRBV7-2, the J gene TRBJ1-4; D remains ambiguous. V was trimmed by 4 bases and J by 4 bases, leaving 13 bases between them. The CDR3 is 15 amino acids. Per germline, CDR1 SGHTA and CDR2 FQGNSA. CDR3 sequence: CASSSIVRRNEKLFF. The CDR3 DNA reads as TGTGCCAGCAGCTCTATCGTCCGGCGTAATGAAAAACTGTTTTTT.

In its sample, this clone was seen a few times. The chain uses TRBV7-2 and TRBJ2-1, with D possibly being TRBD1 (6 bases). This CDR3 comprises 13 residues. CDR1 and CDR2 from the germline V gene are SGHTA and FQGNSA. Between the trimmed V and J ends, which lost 5 bases and 4 bases, there was a span of 9 bases. The CDR3 DNA is TGTGCCAGCAGCGACCAGGGGTACAATGAGCAGTTCTTC. Amino acid sequence: CASSDQGYNEQFF.

The genes are TRBV15 and TRBJ1-2, with D maybe TRBD1 (6 bases). The CDR3 is 15 amino acids. Germline CDR1 reads LNHNV; CDR2 reads YYDKDF (reference sequence). V lost 0 bases, J lost 5 bases, and 13 bases lay in between. In DNA form, the CDR3 reads TGTGCCACCAGCAGAGATGGGGGGCGCAAGTATGGCTACACCTTC. This encodes CATSRDGGRKYGYTF.

The chain uses TRBV14 and TRBJ2-3, with D possibly being TRBD1 or TRBD2 (6 bases each). Germline loops: CDR1 SGHDN, CDR2 FVKESK. The V gene lost 5 bases and the J gene lost 6 bases, with 21 bases spanning the gap. This CDR3 comprises 16 residues. Here the CDR3 reads CASSDIRDNGGDTQYF. In nucleotides, the CDR3 is TGTGCCAGCAGCGACATCCGGGACAACGGAGGGGATACGCAGTATTTT.

The chain links TRBV19 to TRBJ1-1; 9 positions match TRBD1. Looked up from germline, CDR1 is LNHDA and CDR2 is SQIVND (reference sequence). J was trimmed by 6 bases and V by 1 base; bases with no gene match: 3. The CDR3 length is 14 residues. DNA of the CDR3: TGTGCCAGTAGTATAGGGGGACAGGGCTCTGAAGCTTTCTTT. Amino acid sequence: CASSIGGQGSEAFF.

The gene calls are TRBV29-1 and TRBJ2-1, with TRBD2 as a possible D gene (5 bases). Germline CDR1 and CDR2: SQVTM and ANQGSEA. Between the trimmed V and J ends, which lost 6 bases and 8 bases, there was a span of 23 bases. The CDR3 runs 15 residues. DNA for the CDR3: TGCAGCGTCCCCCGTCCGGGGAATCGTTTCGATGAGCAGTTCTTC. Residues: CSVPRPGNRFDEQFF.

The V and J genes are TRBV30 and TRBJ1-1; unclear D gene. Germline values: CDR1 GTSNPN, CDR2 SVGIG (reference sequence). Trimming shortened V by 6 bases and J by 4 bases, and 9 bases separated the two germline ends. The CDR3 runs to 11 residues. CDR3 residues: CACKMVTEAFF. Written as DNA, the CDR3 is TGTGCCTGCAAAATGGTCACTGAAGCTTTCTTT.